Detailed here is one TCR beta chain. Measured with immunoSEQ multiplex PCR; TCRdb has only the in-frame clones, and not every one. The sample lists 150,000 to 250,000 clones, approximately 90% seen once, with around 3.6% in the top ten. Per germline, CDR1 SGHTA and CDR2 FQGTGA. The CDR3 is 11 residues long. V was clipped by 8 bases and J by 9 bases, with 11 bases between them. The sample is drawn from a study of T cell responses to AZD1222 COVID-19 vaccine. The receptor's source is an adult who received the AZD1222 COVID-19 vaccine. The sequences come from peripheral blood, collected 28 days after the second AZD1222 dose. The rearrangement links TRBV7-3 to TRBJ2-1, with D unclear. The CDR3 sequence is CASGSFGEQFF. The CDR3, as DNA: TGTGCCAGCGGGTCCTTCGGTGAGCAGTTCTTC.